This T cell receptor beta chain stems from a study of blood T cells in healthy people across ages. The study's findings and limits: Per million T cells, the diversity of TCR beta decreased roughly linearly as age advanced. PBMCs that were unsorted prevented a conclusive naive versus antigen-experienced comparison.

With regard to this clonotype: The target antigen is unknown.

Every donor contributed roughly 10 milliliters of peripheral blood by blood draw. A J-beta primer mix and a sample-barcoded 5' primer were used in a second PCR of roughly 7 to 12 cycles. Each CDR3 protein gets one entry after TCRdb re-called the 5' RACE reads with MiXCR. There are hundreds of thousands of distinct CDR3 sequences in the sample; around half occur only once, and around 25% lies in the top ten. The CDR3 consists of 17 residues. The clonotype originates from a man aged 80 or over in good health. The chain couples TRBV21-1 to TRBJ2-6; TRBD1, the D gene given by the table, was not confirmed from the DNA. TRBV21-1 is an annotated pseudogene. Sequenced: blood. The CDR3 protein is CASSEGQGPSGANVLTF. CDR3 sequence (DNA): TGTGCCAGCAGCGAAGGACAGGGGCCCTCTGGGGCCAACGTCCTGACTTTC.